The 22 T cell receptor beta chains reported below all come from one sample, sequenced in a study of blood T cell repertoires in COVID-19. Using immunoSEQ multiplex PCR, the repertoire was profiled, and TCRdb retains in-frame clones only, with some absent. This table has about 280,000 clones, roughly 90% appearing once. The source material was peripheral blood. Every receptor here comes from a woman between 40 and 50 years old who had recovered from COVID-19.

This clone was observed a single time. V gene TRBV6-6 combines with J gene TRBJ2-5; a possible D gene is TRBD2 (5 bases). Trimming pared 0 bases from V and 7 bases from J, leaving 15 bases between. The CDR3 sequence is 15 residues long. Germline V gene lookup returns CDR1 MNHNY and CDR2 SVGAGI (reference sequence). CDR3 coding DNA: TGTGCCAGCAGTTACTCGGACCGTGGCGGAGGGACCCAGTACTTC. This translates into CASSYSDRGGGTQYF.

The chain uses TRBV9 and TRBJ2-7, with TRBD2 matching 9 bases. This CDR3 spans 15 amino acids. V shed 7 bases and J 5 bases; nucleotides not matched to a gene: 13. Germline V gene sequence: CDR1 SGDLS, CDR2 YYNGEE. CDR3 nucleotide sequence: TGTGCCAGCCTGGGGCGGGAGGGCCTTGGGGACGAGCAGTACTTC. Translated: CASLGREGLGDEQYF.

The chain couples TRBV11-3 to TRBJ2-3, with D possibly being TRBD2 (6 bases). The germline gives CDR1 SGHNT, CDR2 YENEEA. With 5 bases removed from V and 0 bases from J, the gap between germline ends came to 18 bases. This CDR3 contains 17 residues. CDR3 coding DNA: TGTGCCAGCAGCCCCTATAGCGGAACCCCTAGCACAGATACGCAGTATTTT. It encodes CASSPYSGTPSTDTQYF.

The CDR3 reads CASSSSADSGNTIYF. CDR3 sequence (DNA): TGTGCCAGCAGCTCAAGCGCGGACTCTGGAAACACCATATATTTT. The chain has TRBV7-3 and TRBJ1-3; no reliable D call. This CDR3 is built from 15 residues. Germline V CDR1 and CDR2: SGHTA, FQGTGA. V was shortened by 4 bases and J by 0 bases, with 10 bases between the two germline ends.

This sequence joins TRBV7-9 and TRBJ2-6; D perhaps matches TRBD1 (5 bases). The germline gives CDR1 SEHNR, CDR2 FQNEAQ (reference sequence). The V and J ends lost 5 bases and 3 bases respectively, with 8 bases between them. This CDR3 contains 14 residues. The chain's CDR3 is CASSDSLGANVLTF. The DNA for the CDR3 is TGTGCCAGCAGCGACAGTCTTGGGGCCAACGTCCTGACTTTC.

The J gene is TRBJ2-5, the V gene TRBV28; a weak D match, TRBD1 (6 bases). Germline-derived CDR1 and CDR2 are MDHEN and SYDVKM. The V gene lost 3 bases and the J gene lost 1 base, with 18 bases spanning the gap. This CDR3 is built from 17 residues. The CDR3 nucleotides read TGTGCCAGCAGTTTGCAACGACAGGCCGGTCTCCAAGAGACCCAGTACTTC. It specifies CASSLQRQAGLQETQYF.

The rearrangement uses TRBV18 and TRBJ2-3; 7 bases agree with TRBD2. This CDR3 contains 16 residues. Germline loops: CDR1 KGHSH, CDR2 LQKENI. V gave up 3 bases and J gave up 1 base; unmatched junction bases: 7. CDR3 in DNA: TGTGCCAGCTCACCGTCTAGCGGAACCCGCACAGATACGCAGTATTTT. Translation gives CASSPSSGTRTDTQYF.

The chain carries TRBV30 and TRBJ2-7, with D perhaps TRBD2 (6 bases). Germline V gene data show CDR1 as GTSNPN and CDR2 as SVGIG (reference sequence). V was clipped by 5 bases and J by 9 bases, with 20 bases between them. CDR3 length: 13 amino acids. CDR3 loop: CAWAPWGEQGQYF. DNA of the CDR3: TGTGCCTGGGCCCCCTGGGGGGAGCAGGGGCAGTACTTC.

The chain joins TRBV2 to TRBJ2-1; tentatively, D is TRBD1 (6 bases). The ends were cut back, 7 bases at V and 4 bases at J, with 11 bases in the middle. The germline CDR1 and CDR2 sequences are SNHLY and FYNNEI. The CDR3 sequence is 13 residues long. CDR3 region: CASTPGQYNEQFF. The CDR3 nucleotides read TGTGCCAGCACCCCGGGACAATACAATGAGCAGTTCTTC.

The gene calls are TRBV21-1 and TRBJ1-4; TRBD1 reflects the table's D call only, with no check against the DNA. TRBV21-1 is classified as a pseudogene. This CDR3 spans 15 amino acids. CDR3 sequence reads: CASSKGQGWNEKLFF. In DNA, the CDR3 is TGTGCCAGCAGCAAAGGGCAGGGGTGGAATGAAAAACTGTTTTTT.

The V call is TRBV7-6, the J call TRBJ2-2; 10 nucleotides align to TRBD2. The CDR3 sequence is 15 residues long. Germline assignment: CDR1 SGHVS and CDR2 FNYEAQ. The junction had 6 bases not matched to a gene; V was cut back by 5 bases and J by 6 bases. Written as DNA, the CDR3 is TGTGCCAGCAGCCCGAAGAGCGGGAGGGCCGGGGAGCTGTTTTTT. Translated, it gives CASSPKSGRAGELFF.

The V and J genes are TRBV5-1 and TRBJ1-1, with a tentative D call TRBD1 (6 bases). Per germline, CDR1 SGHRS and CDR2 YFSETQ. V lost 4 bases to trimming and J lost 6 bases, with 13 bases between them. The CDR3 is 13 residues long. The CDR3 region is CASSPTGLPEAFF. In nucleotides, the CDR3 is TGCGCCAGCAGCCCGACAGGCCTCCCTGAAGCTTTCTTT.

This clone was picked up a small number of times. The genes are TRBV5-8 and TRBJ1-6, with 7 bases identical to TRBD1. CDR1 SGHTS and CDR2 YDEGEE come from the germline V gene. This CDR3 region has 15 residues. J gave up 3 bases and V 1 base, and 1 base lay outside the gene matches. CDR3 bases: TGTGCCAGCAGCTTGCACAGGGGCTATAATTCACCCCTCCACTTT. Protein sequence: CASSLHRGYNSPLHF.

The V gene is TRBV27, the J gene TRBJ2-1; unclear D gene. The germline CDR1 and CDR2 sequences are MNHEY and SMNVEV (reference sequence). V lost 6 bases to trimming and J lost 0 bases, with 15 bases between them. This CDR3 comprises 16 residues. This CDR3 is CASRPDLRSSYNEQFF. CDR3 sequence (DNA): TGTGCCAGCAGGCCAGATCTACGGAGCTCCTACAATGAGCAGTTCTTC.

This chain connects TRBV4-1 to TRBJ1-4; the D gene is possibly TRBD1 (6 bases). CDR3 size: 15 residues. V lost 3 bases, J lost 4 bases, and 12 bases lay in between. CDR1 and CDR2 from the germline V gene are MGHRA and YSYEKL. The CDR3 coding sequence is TGCGCCAGCAGCCAGGGGGGGCCAGTTAATGAAAAACTGTTTTTT. This codes for CASSQGGPVNEKLFF.

CDR3 nucleotide sequence: TGTGCCAGCAGGTTAGCGGGAGGGCCTGGGACCCAGTACTTC. Its protein is CASRLAGGPGTQYF. The J gene is TRBJ2-5, the V gene TRBV27; 11 bases are a match to TRBD2. The V and J ends lost 6 bases and 7 bases, in that order; junction bases with no gene match: 7. The CDR3 is 14 amino acids. Germline-derived CDR1 and CDR2 are MNHEY and SMNVEV (reference sequence).

This chain links TRBV19 with TRBJ1-1; D may be TRBD1 (5 bases). This CDR3 has 13 amino acids. Germline lookup yields CDR1 LNHDA and CDR2 SQIVND (reference sequence). The V and J ends lost 7 bases and 6 bases respectively, with 15 bases between them. CDR3 region: CASTIPGYPEAFF. The CDR3, as DNA: TGTGCCAGTACAATCCCAGGGTACCCTGAAGCTTTCTTT.

CDR3 nucleotides: TGTGCCAGCAGCTTGGTGGGACAGGGAGGCTATGGCTACACCTTC. It is translated as CASSLVGQGGYGYTF. The chain couples TRBV5-6 to TRBJ1-2, with 9 bases aligning to TRBD1. Germline V gene lookup returns CDR1 SGHDT and CDR2 YYEEEE. The CDR3 has 15 amino acids. Germline trimming cut 0 bases from V and 4 bases from J; bases unmatched to any gene: 4.

This clone appeared a single time. This chain links TRBV2 with TRBJ2-3; 14 bases map to TRBD2. The ends lost 4 bases at V and 3 bases at J; junction bases unmatched: 9. Per the germline V gene, CDR1 is SNHLY and CDR2 is FYNNEI. The CDR3 is made up of 18 amino acids. The CDR3 protein is CASSGLAGGSRMTDTQYF. The CDR3, as DNA: TGTGCCAGCAGTGGACTAGCGGGAGGGAGCAGGATGACAGATACGCAGTATTTT.

The chain carries TRBV30 and TRBJ1-5, with TRBD1 matching 11 bases. Per germline, CDR1 GTSNPN and CDR2 SVGIG (reference sequence). Trimming at V came to 5 bases and at J to 5 bases, leaving 2 bases not matched to a gene. The CDR3 has 13 residues. The CDR3 sequence is CAWGGQGDQPQHF. The CDR3 nucleotides are TGTGCCTGGGGGGGACAGGGGGATCAGCCCCAGCATTTT.

The chain links TRBV5-1 to TRBJ2-5; 8 bases are shared with TRBD2. V dropped 3 bases and J dropped 14; count of bases not matched to a gene: 6. CDR3 length: 11 residues. Germline V gene data show CDR1 as SGHRS and CDR2 as YFSETQ. CDR3 sequence reads: CASSSQAGVYF. The CDR3 region has the DNA TGCGCCAGCAGCTCCCAAGCGGGGGTATACTTC.

CDR3 nucleotide sequence: TGTGCCAGCAGTGAAGCGCTTGGGCCCATCACCGGGGAGCTGTTTTTT. Translation gives CASSEALGPITGELFF. The chain joins TRBV6-1 to TRBJ2-2; D is uncertain. V was trimmed by 0 bases and J by 4 bases, leaving 12 bases between them. CDR3 length: 16 amino acids. The germline V gene encodes CDR1 MNHNS and CDR2 SASEGT.